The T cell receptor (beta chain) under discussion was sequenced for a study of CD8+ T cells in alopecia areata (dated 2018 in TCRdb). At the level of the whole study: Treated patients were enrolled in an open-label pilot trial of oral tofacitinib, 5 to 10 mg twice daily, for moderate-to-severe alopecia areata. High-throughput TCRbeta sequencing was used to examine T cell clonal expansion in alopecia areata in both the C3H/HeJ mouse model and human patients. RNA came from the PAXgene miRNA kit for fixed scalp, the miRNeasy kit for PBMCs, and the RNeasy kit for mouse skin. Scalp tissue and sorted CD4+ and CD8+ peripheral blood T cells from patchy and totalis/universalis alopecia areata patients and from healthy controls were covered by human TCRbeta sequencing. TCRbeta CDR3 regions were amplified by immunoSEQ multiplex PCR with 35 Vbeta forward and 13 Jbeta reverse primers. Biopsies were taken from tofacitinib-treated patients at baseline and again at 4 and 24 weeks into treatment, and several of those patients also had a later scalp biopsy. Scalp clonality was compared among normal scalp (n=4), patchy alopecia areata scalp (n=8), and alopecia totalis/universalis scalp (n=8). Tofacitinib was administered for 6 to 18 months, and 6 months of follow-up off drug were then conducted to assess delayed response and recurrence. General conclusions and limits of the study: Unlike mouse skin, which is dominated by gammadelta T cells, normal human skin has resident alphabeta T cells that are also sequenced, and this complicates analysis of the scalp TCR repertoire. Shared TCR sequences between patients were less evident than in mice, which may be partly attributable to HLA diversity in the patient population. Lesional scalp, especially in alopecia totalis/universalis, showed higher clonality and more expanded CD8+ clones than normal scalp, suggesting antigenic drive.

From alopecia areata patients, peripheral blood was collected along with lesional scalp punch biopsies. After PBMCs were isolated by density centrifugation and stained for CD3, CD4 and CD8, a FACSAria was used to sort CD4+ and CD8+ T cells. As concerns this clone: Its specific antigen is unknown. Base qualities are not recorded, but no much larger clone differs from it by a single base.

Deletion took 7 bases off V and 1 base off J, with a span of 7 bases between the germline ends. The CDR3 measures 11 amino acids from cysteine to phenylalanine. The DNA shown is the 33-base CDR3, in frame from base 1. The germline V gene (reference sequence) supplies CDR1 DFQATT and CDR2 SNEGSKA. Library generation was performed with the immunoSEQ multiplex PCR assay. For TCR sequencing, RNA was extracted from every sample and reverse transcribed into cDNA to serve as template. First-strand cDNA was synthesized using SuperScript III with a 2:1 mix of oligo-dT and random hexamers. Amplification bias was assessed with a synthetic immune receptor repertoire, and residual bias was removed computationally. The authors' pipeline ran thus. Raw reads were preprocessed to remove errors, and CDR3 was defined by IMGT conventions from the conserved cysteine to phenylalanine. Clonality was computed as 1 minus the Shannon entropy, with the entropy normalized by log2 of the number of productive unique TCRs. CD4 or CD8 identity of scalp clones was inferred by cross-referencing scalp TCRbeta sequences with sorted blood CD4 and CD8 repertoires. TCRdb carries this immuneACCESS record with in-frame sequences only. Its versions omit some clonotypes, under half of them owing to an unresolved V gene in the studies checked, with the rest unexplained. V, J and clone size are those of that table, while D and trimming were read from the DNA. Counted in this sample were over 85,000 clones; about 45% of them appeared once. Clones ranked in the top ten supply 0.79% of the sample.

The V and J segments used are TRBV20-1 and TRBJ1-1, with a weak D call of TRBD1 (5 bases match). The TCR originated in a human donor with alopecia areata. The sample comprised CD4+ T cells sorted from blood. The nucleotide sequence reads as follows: TGCAGTGGTACAGGGAACACTGAAGCTTTCTTT. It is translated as CSGTGNTEAFF.